The next 20 T cell receptor beta chains were all read from a single sample in a study of chemoradiotherapy in HPV16-positive cancers. Sequenced by immunoSEQ multiplex PCR; TCRdb stores in-frame clones only, minus some. The table lists more than 9,000 clones, 90% of them singletons. The specimen was taken from a patient who underwent chemoradiotherapy. These receptors were taken from a human donor with HPV-associated anogenital cancer.

CDR3 DNA sequence: TGTGCCAGCAGTTCCCACGGGGGGACAGCCGAAGAAGAGACCCAGTACTTC. Its translation: CASSSHGGTAEEETQYF. V gene TRBV25-1 combines with J gene TRBJ2-5; D tentatively fits TRBD1 or TRBD2 (7 bases each). Germline-derived CDR1 and CDR2 are MGHDK and SYGVNS. Trimming pared 5 bases from V and 3 bases from J, leaving 22 bases between. The CDR3 sequence is 17 residues long.

The CDR3 sequence is CASSAGQGIRGYTF. The CDR3, as DNA: TGTGCCAGCAGCGCGGGACAGGGAATACGCGGCTACACCTTC. The chain joins TRBV11-2 to TRBJ1-2, with TRBD1 matching 9 bases. With V trimmed by 5 bases and J by 8 bases, 9 bases remained unmatched. This CDR3 contains 14 residues. The germline CDR1 and CDR2 sequences are SGHAT and FQNNGV.

The chain is built from TRBV14 and TRBJ2-2; D unclear. From germline, CDR1 is SGHDN and CDR2 FVKESK. The CDR3 runs 15 residues. V dropped 1 base and J dropped 4 bases, with 10 bases sitting between them. This CDR3 is CASSQAQAITGELFF. In nucleotides, the CDR3 is TGTGCCAGCAGCCAAGCTCAGGCGATCACCGGGGAGCTGTTTTTT.

The V call is TRBV4-1, the J call TRBJ2-7; D not certain. Germline V lookup: CDR1 MGHRA, CDR2 YSYEKL. The CDR3 extends over 15 amino acids. V shed 0 bases and J shed 2 bases, with 11 bases lying between them. In DNA, the CDR3 is TGCGCCAGCAGCCAAGAACCGGACGTAACCTACGAGCAGTACTTC. It encodes CASSQEPDVTYEQYF.

This clone appeared a single time. Other DNA sequences from this sample encode an identical CDR3 as well. The V gene is TRBV2, the J gene TRBJ2-7, with D possibly matching TRBD1 (5 bases). Looked up from germline, CDR1 is SNHLY and CDR2 is FYNNEI. CDR3 size: 13 residues. Trimming removed 4 bases at V and 3 bases at J, with 10 bases between. CDR3 bases: TGTGCCAGCAGTGGTGACAGACTCTACGAGCAGTACTTC. It specifies CASSGDRLYEQYF.

The chain joins TRBV4-1 to TRBJ1-5; no clear D gene. With 0 bases removed from V and 0 bases from J, the gap between germline ends came to 9 bases. The CDR3 is 16 amino acids. The germline gives CDR1 MGHRA, CDR2 YSYEKL. CDR3 in amino acids: CASSQEYDISNQPQHF. In nucleotides, the CDR3 is TGCGCCAGCAGCCAAGAGTACGATATTAGCAATCAGCCCCAGCATTTT.

The J gene is TRBJ2-1, the V gene TRBV13, with TRBD2 matching 11 bases. V lost 1 base to trimming and J lost 10 bases; unmatched junction nucleotides: 9. The length of the CDR3 is 16 residues. CDR1 PRHDT and CDR2 FYEKMQ come from the germline V gene (reference sequence). The CDR3 bases are TGTGCCAGCAGCTTAGCCCAGGGACTAGCGGTTGAAGAGCAGTTCTTC. Translation: CASSLAQGLAVEEQFF.

The chain carries TRBV10-3 and TRBJ2-1; TRBD2 aligns across 9 bases. Germline-derived CDR1 and CDR2 are ENHRY and SYGVKD. The ends lost 6 bases at V and 3 bases at J; junction bases unmatched: 6. This CDR3 spans 15 amino acids. CDR3 loop: CAIRASTSGYNEQFF. The CDR3 DNA reads as TGTGCCATCAGAGCCTCGACTAGCGGCTACAATGAGCAGTTCTTC.

The chain links TRBV7-6 to TRBJ2-1, with 10 bases matching TRBD1. V trimming: 5 bases; J trimming: 5 bases; junction bases outside the gene matches: 18. The CDR3 consists of 19 residues. Germline loops: CDR1 SGHVS, CDR2 FNYEAQ. As DNA, the CDR3 is TGTGCCAGCAGCCTCCCGATGGAATCGGGACAGGGGCCTGACAATGAGCAGTTCTTC. Its protein product is CASSLPMESGQGPDNEQFF.

This chain connects TRBV6-1 to TRBJ2-5; 13 bases are a match to TRBD2. Germline V lookup: CDR1 MNHNS, CDR2 SASEGT. The CDR3 covers 15 residues. Unmatched junction bases numbered 3, after V lost 7 bases and J lost 1 base. The CDR3 reads CASTRTSGGQETQYF. The CDR3 DNA reads as TGTGCCAGCACTAGGACTAGCGGGGGCCAAGAGACCCAGTACTTC.

The rearrangement links TRBV27 to TRBJ1-4; 7 bases align to TRBD1. This CDR3 is built from 15 residues. V lost 5 bases and J lost 3; bases outside the gene matches: 6. Germline CDR1 is MNHEY and CDR2 is SMNVEV (reference sequence). CDR3 DNA: TGTGCCAGCAGTGGGTGGGACAGACCTAATGAAAAACTGTTTTTT. Translation gives CASSGWDRPNEKLFF.

The chain uses TRBV18 and TRBJ2-3; 7 nucleotides agree with TRBD2. V gave up 2 bases and J gave up 2 bases; unmatched junction bases: 4. Germline assignment: CDR1 KGHSH and CDR2 LQKENI. The CDR3 spans 15 residues. This chain's CDR3 is CASSPLAGPTDTQYF. The CDR3 region has the DNA TGTGCCAGCTCACCATTAGCGGGCCCCACAGATACGCAGTATTTT.

This clone occurred a few times. V is TRBV19 and J is TRBJ1-5; D unresolved. The germline V gene encodes CDR1 LNHDA and CDR2 SQIVND (reference sequence). The CDR3 consists of 12 residues. Trimming pared 10 bases from V and 2 bases from J, leaving 9 bases between. The DNA for the CDR3 is TGTGCCACCGGGCGGGGCAATCAGCCCCAGCATTTT. It codes for CATGRGNQPQHF.

V gene TRBV12-5 combines with J gene TRBJ1-2; D gene ambiguous. The length of the CDR3 is 14 residues. Trimming took 2 bases from V and 4 from J, leaving 11 bases between them. CDR1 is LGHNT, CDR2 FRNRAP, per germline. CDR3 sequence: CASGLPTPSYGYTF. CDR3 DNA: TGTGCTAGTGGTTTGCCTACCCCCAGCTATGGCTACACCTTC.

V and J are TRBV21-1 and TRBJ2-7; the table's D gene call, TRBD1, was not cross checked with the DNA. TRBV21-1 is termed a pseudogene. The CDR3 has 15 amino acids. The chain's CDR3 is CASSKGLRQENEQYF. The CDR3 bases are TGTGCCAGCAGCAAAGGATTAAGACAGGAGAACGAGCAGTACTTC.

The chain combines TRBV6-1 with TRBJ2-7; a weak D match, TRBD1 (5 bases). The CDR3 runs to 12 residues. The germline gives CDR1 MNHNS, CDR2 SASEGT. With 8 bases removed from V and 2 bases from J, the gap between germline ends came to 10 bases. The CDR3 DNA follows: TGTGCCAGCGGTAGGGGCACCTACGAGCAGTACTTC. Translation: CASGRGTYEQYF.

The gene calls are TRBV11-2 and TRBJ2-7; D not certain. Trimming removed 3 bases from V and 3 bases from J, with 3 bases in between. Germline V gives CDR1 SGHAT, CDR2 FQNNGV. The CDR3 runs 11 residues. CDR3 residues: CASSFHYEQYF. For the CDR3, the DNA is TGTGCCAGCAGCTTCCACTACGAGCAGTACTTC.

This sequence joins TRBV5-1 and TRBJ2-1; 10 nucleotides align to TRBD1. Losses at the gene ends were 3 bases for V and 5 bases for J; bases not matched to a gene: 5. The CDR3 is 15 residues long. The V gene's germline CDR1 is SGHRS and CDR2 YFSETQ. The CDR3 DNA reads TGCGCCAGCAGCTGGGGGACAGGGGACCACAATGAGCAGTTCTTC. Its translation is CASSWGTGDHNEQFF.

The V call is TRBV5-6, the J call TRBJ1-6; D remains unclear. Germline CDR1 is SGHDT and CDR2 is YYEEEE. The germline V and J ends were trimmed by 0 bases and 7 bases, with 8 bases remaining between them. The CDR3 is 14 residues long. Written as DNA, the CDR3 is TGTGCCAGCAGCTTGGCCAGTCCCAATTCACCCCTCCACTTT. Its protein product is CASSLASPNSPLHF.

The CDR3 region is CASSIRAPRYNEQFF. The CDR3, as DNA: TGTGCCAGCAGTATCAGGGCGCCGAGGTACAATGAGCAGTTCTTC. The chain combines TRBV6-1 with TRBJ2-1; D may be TRBD1 (5 bases). The CDR3 has 15 residues. Trimming took 5 bases from V and 4 from J, leaving 15 bases between them. CDR1 and CDR2 (germline): MNHNS, SASEGT.